This is a list of T cell receptor beta chains from one sample in a study of shared clonotypes between healthy human individuals. Assay used: immunoSEQ multiplex PCR; TCRdb lists only in-frame clones, some missing. The profile covers 2 million or so clones, with about 95% appearing a single time and 1% to 1.3% taken by the ten largest. Sequencing used naive CD8+ T cells sorted from blood. All receptors come from a man aged 18 to 29 in good health. CDR3s include the opening cysteine and the closing phenylalanine or tryptophan. Fields, in order: CDR3 protein, CDR3 DNA, J gene, D gene, clone size, V gene. D genes are given only for firm matches. Some rows have no size entry. The others give once, few or many, or a class for an expanded clone.

CDR3 protein: CASSQGEGGVWAFGNTIYF; CDR3 DNA: TGTGCCAGCAGCCAAGGAGAGGGGGGAGTATGGGCTTTCGGAAACACCATATATTTT; J gene: TRBJ1-3; D gene: NA; clone size: NA; V gene: TRBV14
CDR3 protein: CASSQDPGQGAYGYTF; CDR3 DNA: TGCGCCAGCAGCCAAGATCCGGGACAGGGGGCTTATGGCTACACCTTC; J gene: TRBJ1-2; D gene: TRBD1; clone size: NA; V gene: TRBV4-1
CDR3 protein: CASRLNLAYEQFF; CDR3 DNA: TGTGCCAGCAGGTTAAACCTAGCCTATGAGCAGTTCTTC; J gene: TRBJ2-1; D gene: NA; clone size: NA; V gene: TRBV28
CDR3 protein: CAAVGAGVSNTGELFF; CDR3 DNA: TGTGCTGCGGTCGGAGCGGGGGTCTCCAACACCGGGGAGCTGTTTTTT; J gene: TRBJ2-2; D gene: TRBD2; clone size: NA; V gene: TRBV7-9
CDR3 protein: CASSPRQGSGELFF; CDR3 DNA: TGTGCCAGTAGTCCCCGACAGGGGAGCGGGGAGCTGTTTTTT; J gene: TRBJ2-2; D gene: TRBD1; clone size: NA; V gene: TRBV19
CDR3 protein: CASSPTPLADISSYNEQFF; CDR3 DNA: TGTGCCAGCAGCCCGACCCCCCTAGCGGACATAAGCTCCTACAATGAGCAGTTCTTC; J gene: TRBJ2-1; D gene: TRBD2; clone size: NA; V gene: TRBV7-9
CDR3 protein: CASSLAVASYEQYF; CDR3 DNA: TGTGCCAGCAGCTTAGCCGTGGCCTCCTACGAGCAGTACTTC; J gene: TRBJ2-7; D gene: NA; clone size: NA; V gene: TRBV11-2
CDR3 protein: CASSVAAGGYTDTQYF; CDR3 DNA: TGTGCCAGCAGCGTAGCGGCGGGGGGGTACACAGATACGCAGTATTTT; J gene: TRBJ2-3; D gene: TRBD2; clone size: NA; V gene: TRBV9
CDR3 protein: CASSPGLAGTYEQYF; CDR3 DNA: TGTGCCAGCAGCCCCGGACTAGCGGGAACCTACGAGCAGTACTTC; J gene: TRBJ2-7; D gene: TRBD2; clone size: NA; V gene: TRBV5-6
CDR3 protein: CASSYFGIPNYNEQFF; CDR3 DNA: TGCGCCAGCAGCTACTTTGGAATCCCGAACTACAATGAGCAGTTCTTC; J gene: TRBJ2-1; D gene: NA; clone size: NA; V gene: TRBV5-1
CDR3 protein: CASSPSPGLAGGGSYEQYF; CDR3 DNA: TGTGCCAGCAGCCCTTCACCGGGACTAGCGGGAGGAGGATCCTACGAGCAGTACTTC; J gene: TRBJ2-7; D gene: TRBD2; clone size: NA; V gene: TRBV5-6
CDR3 protein: CATSRQATGSDGYTF; CDR3 DNA: TGTGCCACCAGCAGACAGGCGACAGGGTCCGATGGCTACACCTTC; J gene: TRBJ1-2; D gene: TRBD1; clone size: NA; V gene: TRBV15
CDR3 protein: CASSFRDGETQYF; CDR3 DNA: TGTGCCAGCAGTTTCAGGGACGGGGAGACCCAGTACTTC; J gene: TRBJ2-5; D gene: NA; clone size: NA; V gene: TRBV27
CDR3 protein: CAWSVFPDPGRQHTF; CDR3 DNA: TGTGCCTGGAGTGTATTCCCCGACCCTGGAAGGCAGCACACCTTC; J gene: TRBJ1-2; D gene: NA; clone size: NA; V gene: TRBV30
CDR3 protein: CASSYWGRGLVGELFF; CDR3 DNA: TGTGCCAGCAGTTACTGGGGAAGAGGGCTCGTCGGGGAGCTGTTTTTT; J gene: TRBJ2-2; D gene: NA; clone size: NA; V gene: TRBV6-5
CDR3 protein: CASSLGGGLDGYTF; CDR3 DNA: TGTGCCAGCAGCTTGGGTGGGGGGCTTGACGGCTACACCTTC; J gene: TRBJ1-2; D gene: NA; clone size: NA; V gene: TRBV5-6
CDR3 protein: CAISDRTEGRNTEAFF; CDR3 DNA: TGTGCCATCAGTGATAGGACCGAGGGCAGGAACACTGAAGCTTTCTTT; J gene: TRBJ1-1; D gene: NA; clone size: NA; V gene: TRBV10-3
CDR3 protein: CAWSERELYEQYF; CDR3 DNA: TGTGCCTGGAGTGAGAGGGAACTATACGAGCAGTACTTC; J gene: TRBJ2-7; D gene: NA; clone size: NA; V gene: TRBV30
CDR3 protein: CAISNPGQGYNEQFF; CDR3 DNA: TGTGCCATCAGCAACCCGGGACAGGGTTACAATGAGCAGTTCTTC; J gene: TRBJ2-1; D gene: TRBD1; clone size: once; V gene: TRBV10-3
CDR3 protein: CASSLDEKYEQYF; CDR3 DNA: TGTGCTAGCAGCTTAGACGAAAAGTACGAGCAGTACTTC; J gene: TRBJ2-7; D gene: NA; clone size: once; V gene: TRBV7-7
CDR3 protein: CASGTGLGGEQYF; CDR3 DNA: TGTGCCAGCGGGACCGGGCTGGGGGGCGAGCAGTACTTC; J gene: TRBJ2-7; D gene: NA; clone size: once; V gene: TRBV5-6
CDR3 protein: CASSENSNYGYTF; CDR3 DNA: TGTGCCAGCAGCGAGAACTCTAACTATGGCTACACCTTC; J gene: TRBJ1-2; D gene: NA; clone size: NA; V gene: TRBV5-4
CDR3 protein: CASTRGGTGELFF; CDR3 DNA: TGTGCCAGCACCAGGGGGGGGACCGGGGAGCTGTTTTTT; J gene: TRBJ2-2; D gene: NA; clone size: NA; V gene: TRBV6-5
CDR3 protein: CASSRSHRDPRTAFF; CDR3 DNA: TGTGCCAGCAGTCGAAGCCACCGGGACCCGCGGACAGCTTTCTTT; J gene: TRBJ1-1; D gene: NA; clone size: NA; V gene: TRBV28
CDR3 protein: CTTGRGGSSNQPQHF; CDR3 DNA: TGTACCACTGGGAGGGGAGGGTCCAGCAATCAGCCCCAGCATTTT; J gene: TRBJ1-5; D gene: NA; clone size: NA; V gene: TRBV19
CDR3 protein: CASSLSVPPADTQYF; CDR3 DNA: TGTGCCAGCAGCTTATCCGTCCCCCCGGCGGATACGCAGTATTTT; J gene: TRBJ2-3; D gene: NA; clone size: once; V gene: TRBV7-8
CDR3 protein: CASSLATGGKETQYF; CDR3 DNA: TGTGCCAGCAGCTTAGCCACAGGGGGGAAGGAGACCCAGTACTTC; J gene: TRBJ2-5; D gene: TRBD1; clone size: NA; V gene: TRBV7-9
CDR3 protein: CASSEGPSGTYEQYF; CDR3 DNA: TGTGCCAGCAGTGAAGGGCCTAGCGGGACGTACGAGCAGTACTTC; J gene: TRBJ2-7; D gene: TRBD2; clone size: NA; V gene: TRBV6-1
CDR3 protein: CASSQETGRTNEKLFF; CDR3 DNA: TGCGCCAGCAGCCAAGAGACAGGCCGAACTAATGAAAAACTGTTTTTT; J gene: TRBJ1-4; D gene: NA; clone size: NA; V gene: TRBV4-1
CDR3 protein: CASTRKGSWGEQFF; CDR3 DNA: TGTGCCAGCACCAGGAAGGGGTCATGGGGTGAGCAGTTCTTC; J gene: TRBJ2-1; D gene: NA; clone size: NA; V gene: TRBV28
CDR3 protein: CASSQTQSDSEAFF; CDR3 DNA: TGCGCCAGCAGCCAGACGCAATCCGACTCTGAAGCTTTCTTT; J gene: TRBJ1-1; D gene: NA; clone size: NA; V gene: TRBV4-1
CDR3 protein: CASMWGASYEQYF; CDR3 DNA: TGTGCCAGCATGTGGGGGGCCTCCTACGAGCAGTACTTC; J gene: TRBJ2-7; D gene: NA; clone size: once; V gene: TRBV28
CDR3 protein: CASTGQSAYEQYF; CDR3 DNA: TGTGCCAGCACTGGACAGTCGGCCTACGAGCAGTACTTC; J gene: TRBJ2-7; D gene: NA; clone size: NA; V gene: TRBV28
CDR3 protein: CASSPLAGGNTEAFF; CDR3 DNA: TGTGCCAGCAGCCCCCTCGCGGGGGGGAACACTGAAGCTTTCTTT; J gene: TRBJ1-1; D gene: NA; clone size: NA; V gene: TRBV9
CDR3 protein: CASSPTGRNEKLFF; CDR3 DNA: TGTGCCAGCAGCCCGACAGGGCGGAATGAAAAACTGTTTTTT; J gene: TRBJ1-4; D gene: TRBD1; clone size: NA; V gene: TRBV7-9
CDR3 protein: CASRNLDRAMETQYF; CDR3 DNA: TGTGCCAGCAGGAATCTTGACAGGGCCATGGAGACCCAGTACTTC; J gene: TRBJ2-5; D gene: TRBD1; clone size: NA; V gene: TRBV28
CDR3 protein: CASRGPNPKENSPLHF; CDR3 DNA: TGTGCCAGTAGGGGCCCAAACCCCAAGGAGAATTCACCCCTCCACTTT; J gene: TRBJ1-6; D gene: NA; clone size: NA; V gene: TRBV19
CDR3 protein: CASSYVVDGELFF; CDR3 DNA: TGTGCCAGCAGTTACGTGGTCGACGGGGAGCTGTTTTTT; J gene: TRBJ2-2; D gene: NA; clone size: NA; V gene: TRBV6-6
CDR3 protein: CSVAPQGAYEQYF; CDR3 DNA: TGCAGCGTTGCACCCCAGGGCGCCTACGAGCAGTACTTC; J gene: TRBJ2-7; D gene: NA; clone size: NA; V gene: TRBV29-1
CDR3 protein: CASSHRLAGEDEQYF; CDR3 DNA: TGTGCCAGCAGCCACCGACTAGCGGGGGAAGACGAGCAGTACTTC; J gene: TRBJ2-7; D gene: TRBD2; clone size: NA; V gene: TRBV4-2
CDR3 protein: CASSPYQGGLQETQYF; CDR3 DNA: TGTGCCAGCAGTCCTTACCAGGGGGGCCTCCAAGAGACCCAGTACTTC; J gene: TRBJ2-5; D gene: NA; clone size: once; V gene: TRBV28
CDR3 protein: CTSSQDLLAGAENTGELFF; CDR3 DNA: TGCACCAGCAGCCAAGATTTACTAGCGGGGGCCGAGAACACCGGGGAGCTGTTTTTT; J gene: TRBJ2-2; D gene: NA; clone size: once; V gene: TRBV1
CDR3 protein: CASSQVGKGSGHEQFF; CDR3 DNA: TGCGCCAGCAGCCAGGTCGGGAAGGGTTCAGGCCATGAGCAGTTCTTC; J gene: TRBJ2-1; D gene: NA; clone size: NA; V gene: TRBV4-1
CDR3 protein: CASSPPGGRTYEQYF; CDR3 DNA: TGCGCCAGCAGCCCCCCTGGAGGGAGGACCTACGAGCAGTACTTC; J gene: TRBJ2-7; D gene: NA; clone size: NA; V gene: TRBV4-1
CDR3 protein: CASSHQGSYEQYF; CDR3 DNA: TGTGCCAGCAGTCATCAGGGGTCCTACGAGCAGTACTTC; J gene: TRBJ2-7; D gene: NA; clone size: NA; V gene: TRBV27
CDR3 protein: CASSLSTGSWEQYF; CDR3 DNA: TGTGCCAGCAGCCTAAGTACCGGGTCGTGGGAGCAGTACTTC; J gene: TRBJ2-7; D gene: NA; clone size: NA; V gene: TRBV7-6
CDR3 protein: CASSDGTDTEAFF; CDR3 DNA: TGTGCCAGCAGTGACGGGACAGACACTGAAGCTTTCTTT; J gene: TRBJ1-1; D gene: TRBD1; clone size: NA; V gene: TRBV6-5
CDR3 protein: CASRTSGDTGELFF; CDR3 DNA: TGTGCCAGCAGAACTAGCGGAGACACCGGGGAGCTGTTTTTT; J gene: TRBJ2-2; D gene: TRBD2; clone size: NA; V gene: TRBV2
CDR3 protein: CASSPAPTTGSYEQYF; CDR3 DNA: TGTGCCAGCAGTCCGGCTCCCACGACTGGCTCCTACGAGCAGTACTTC; J gene: TRBJ2-7; D gene: NA; clone size: NA; V gene: TRBV28
CDR3 protein: CASSLPAMNTEAFF; CDR3 DNA: TGTGCCAGCAGCTTACCGGCTATGAACACTGAAGCTTTCTTT; J gene: TRBJ1-1; D gene: NA; clone size: NA; V gene: TRBV7-9
CDR3 protein: CAGIGGISTEAFF; CDR3 DNA: TGTGCCGGGATAGGTGGGATTAGCACTGAAGCTTTCTTT; J gene: TRBJ1-1; D gene: NA; clone size: NA; V gene: TRBV28
CDR3 protein: CSVVVENRGKGNEQFF; CDR3 DNA: TGCAGCGTTGTTGTCGAGAACAGGGGGAAAGGCAATGAGCAGTTCTTC; J gene: TRBJ2-1; D gene: TRBD1; clone size: NA; V gene: TRBV29-1
CDR3 protein: CASSFSSGGYNEQFF; CDR3 DNA: TGTGCCAGCAGCTTCTCTAGCGGGGGATACAATGAGCAGTTCTTC; J gene: TRBJ2-1; D gene: TRBD2; clone size: NA; V gene: TRBV11-3
CDR3 protein: CASSQKDSLSYEQYF; CDR3 DNA: TGCGCCAGCAGCCAGAAAGACAGCCTCTCCTACGAGCAGTACTTC; J gene: TRBJ2-7; D gene: NA; clone size: NA; V gene: TRBV4-1
CDR3 protein: CASSLDREETQYF; CDR3 DNA: TGTGCCAGTAGTCTTGACAGGGAAGAGACCCAGTACTTC; J gene: TRBJ2-5; D gene: TRBD1; clone size: once; V gene: TRBV19
CDR3 protein: CASSFIGQGEYEQYF; CDR3 DNA: TGTGCCAGCAGTTTTATTGGACAGGGGGAGTACGAGCAGTACTTC; J gene: TRBJ2-7; D gene: TRBD1; clone size: NA; V gene: TRBV2
CDR3 protein: CASSLGGPSLVDTQYF; CDR3 DNA: TGTGCCAGCAGCTTAGGGGGACCCTCTTTAGTCGATACGCAGTATTTT; J gene: TRBJ2-3; D gene: NA; clone size: once; V gene: TRBV7-9
CDR3 protein: CASGVEVDTQYF; CDR3 DNA: TGCGCCAGCGGGGTTGAGGTGGATACGCAGTATTTT; J gene: TRBJ2-3; D gene: NA; clone size: NA; V gene: TRBV5-1
CDR3 protein: CSVDGGTGSRSEQFF; CDR3 DNA: TGCAGCGTTGATGGAGGGACAGGGAGCAGGAGTGAGCAGTTCTTC; J gene: TRBJ2-1; D gene: TRBD1; clone size: NA; V gene: TRBV29-1
CDR3 protein: CASSLTLVLAGADTQYF; CDR3 DNA: TGTGCCAGCAGCCTAACCCTTGTCCTAGCGGGGGCAGATACGCAGTATTTT; J gene: TRBJ2-3; D gene: TRBD2; clone size: NA; V gene: TRBV7-8